These 21 T cell receptor beta chains were all obtained from the same sample, sequenced in a study of T-cell reconstitution after alpha-beta-depleted transplantation in children. Library preparation (for TCRbeta) was performed with unique molecular identifiers. TCRdb used MiXCR to reprocess the PCR reads, holding one entry per CDR3 protein. The table has roughly 100,000 distinct CDR3 sequences, roughly 8.3% seen once. The source was PBMCs from the stem cell graft donor, collected from the stem cell graft. Receptor source: a human donor who donated a stem cell graft to a child with congenital amegakaryocytic thrombocytopenia.

The table lists this clonotype with many counts. This chain links TRBV10-3 with TRBJ1-2; 7 nucleotides align to TRBD1. This CDR3 is built from 15 residues. The trim removed 5 bases at V and 0 bases at J, leaving 6 bases unmatched. CDR1 and CDR2 from the germline V gene are ENHRY and SYGVKD. The CDR3 DNA reads TGTGCCATCAGTCCTCCCGGGACAGCTAACTATGGCTACACCTTC. Protein sequence: CAISPPGTANYGYTF.

The V call is TRBV5-6, the J call TRBJ2-2, with D unclear. V shed 4 bases and J shed 3 bases, with 19 bases lying between them. Germline-derived CDR1 and CDR2 are SGHDT and YYEEEE. This CDR3 region has 17 residues. CDR3 sequence: CASSPRPIYFHTGELFF. The CDR3 DNA reads as TGTGCCAGCAGCCCCCGACCAATATACTTTCACACCGGGGAGCTGTTTTTT.

This clonotype was seen a handful of times. The chain joins TRBV29-1 to TRBJ1-6; D gene uncertain. The CDR3 spans 13 residues. Trimming took 2 bases from V and 10 from J, leaving 12 bases between them. The V gene's germline CDR1 is SQVTM and CDR2 ANQGSEA. The CDR3 loop is CSVEYSFGSPLHF. The CDR3 nucleotides read TGCAGCGTTGAATATTCATTCGGGTCACCCCTCCACTTT.

This clonotype appeared many times. The chain joins TRBV3-1 to TRBJ2-2; tentative D call: TRBD2 (5 bases). Trimming took off 4 bases at V and 7 bases at J, with 16 bases between the two ends. The CDR3 is 15 residues long. Germline values: CDR1 LGHDT, CDR2 YNNKEL (reference sequence). The CDR3 loop is CASSPRTRVGGELFF. As DNA, the CDR3 is TGTGCCAGCAGCCCCCGCACGCGGGTTGGCGGGGAGCTGTTTTTT.

This clonotype came up many times. This chain connects TRBV19 to TRBJ2-1; possibly TRBD1 or TRBD2 for D (5 bases each). Germline CDR1 LNHDA, CDR2 SQIVND (reference sequence). This CDR3 comprises 20 residues. V was trimmed by 6 bases and J by 0 bases, leaving 27 bases between them. CDR3 nucleotides: TGTGCCAGTAGAAAATCTTCGGGGCCAGCGTGGTTACACTCCTACAATGAGCAGTTCTTC. Protein product: CASRKSSGPAWLHSYNEQFF.

This clonotype was observed at least ten times. The V and J genes are TRBV7-8 and TRBJ2-7; D might be TRBD1 or TRBD2, each matching 5 bases. Trimming removed 4 bases at V and 6 bases at J, with 16 bases between. Per the germline V gene, CDR1 is SGHVS and CDR2 is FQNEAQ. The CDR3 extends over 14 amino acids. The chain's CDR3 is CASSSQGTAVEQYF. The CDR3 nucleotides are TGTGCCAGCAGCTCCCAAGGGACGGCGGTCGAGCAGTACTTC.

Many counts were recorded for this clonotype. The chain combines TRBV4-3 with TRBJ2-1, with 8 bases lining up with TRBD2. Germline CDR1 reads LGHNA; CDR2 reads YSLEER. After removal of 0 bases from V and 2 bases from J, the junction contained 3 bases not matched to a gene. The CDR3 is made up of 16 amino acids. The CDR3 nucleotides read TGCGCCAGCAGCCAAGATAGAGCGGGGGCCTACAATGAGCAGTTCTTC. Translating gives CASSQDRAGAYNEQFF.

There are many counts of this clonotype. This rearrangement joins TRBV7-7 to TRBJ2-3, with 8 nucleotides matching TRBD1. V lost 5 bases, J lost 1 base, and 11 bases stayed unmatched. Germline-derived CDR1 and CDR2 are SSHAT and FNYEAQ (reference sequence). CDR3 length: 17 amino acids. DNA of the CDR3: TGTGCCAGCAGCCCTGGATATGGGACAGGTGGCACAGATACGCAGTATTTT. Residues: CASSPGYGTGGTDTQYF.

This clonotype occurred many times. V is TRBV5-1 and J is TRBJ2-1; 15 bases match TRBD2. CDR3 length: 17 amino acids. From germline, CDR1 is SGHRS and CDR2 YFSETQ. V was pared by 4 bases and J by 4 bases, with 6 bases of the junction left unmatched. The CDR3 DNA follows: TGCGCCAGCAGCATGGAAGGACTAGCGGGAGGGTACAATGAGCAGTTCTTC. Protein sequence: CASSMEGLAGGYNEQFF.

The rearrangement links TRBV5-1 to TRBJ1-2; the match to TRBD1 covers 11 bases. After removal of 0 bases from V and 8 bases from J, the junction contained 9 bases not matched to a gene. This CDR3 has 16 residues. The germline CDR1 and CDR2 sequences are SGHRS and YFSETQ. The CDR3 region has the DNA TGCGCCAGCAGCTTGGACGGACAGGGGGCCTCAAGAGGCTACACCTTC. Encoded protein: CASSLDGQGASRGYTF.

This clonotype was counted ten times or more. The chain combines TRBV9 with TRBJ1-2; D is uncertain. V was shortened by 6 bases and J by 0 bases, with 15 bases between the two germline ends. The germline gives CDR1 SGDLS, CDR2 YYNGEE. This CDR3 has 15 amino acids. CDR3: CASTQNPGSNYGYTF. DNA of the CDR3: TGTGCCAGCACCCAAAACCCAGGCTCTAACTATGGCTACACCTTC.

This clonotype was detected ten times or more. The chain combines TRBV4-3 with TRBJ1-1; D unresolved. V was cut by 1 base and J by 0 bases, with 12 bases left in between. The CDR3 runs to 16 residues. In germline, CDR1 is LGHNA, CDR2 YSLEER. The CDR3: CASSQGWRTMNTEAFF. The CDR3 nucleotides are TGCGCCAGCAGCCAAGGCTGGAGGACTATGAACACTGAAGCTTTCTTT.

Ten or more counts support this clonotype. The CDR3 coding sequence is TGTGCCAGCAGCTCCAATCATGGGAAGGGACAGAAAAACATTCAGTACTTC. As protein: CASSSNHGKGQKNIQYF. V usage is TRBV7-7 and J usage is TRBJ2-4, with 7 bases aligning to TRBD1. The CDR3 consists of 17 residues. From germline, CDR1 is SSHAT and CDR2 FNYEAQ (reference sequence). J gave up 4 bases and V 4 bases, and 13 bases lay outside the gene matches.

This clonotype came up a few times. The chain recombines TRBV6-5 with TRBJ1-2; maybe TRBD1 (6 bases). The CDR3 extends over 13 amino acids. Trimming pared 4 bases from V and 8 bases from J, leaving 14 bases between. Germline lookup yields CDR1 MNHEY and CDR2 SVGAGI. Written as DNA, the CDR3 is TGTGCCAGCAGTTCCATACAGGGCGGCGGCTACACCTTC. This codes for CASSSIQGGGYTF.

This clonotype was seen at least ten times. The chain combines TRBV29-1 with TRBJ1-1; 10 nucleotides match TRBD1. The V and J ends lost 4 bases and 5 bases, in that order; junction bases with no gene match: 1. The CDR3 is 12 residues long. From germline, CDR1 is SQVTM and CDR2 ANQGSEA. CDR3 loop: CSVGQGATEAFF. CDR3 nucleotide sequence: TGCAGCGTTGGACAGGGGGCTACTGAAGCTTTCTTT.

This clonotype was recorded at least ten times. J is TRBJ2-7 and V is TRBV24-1; 8 bases map to TRBD1. Germline lookup yields CDR1 KGHDR and CDR2 SFDVKD. Germline trimming cut 3 bases from V and 2 bases from J; bases unmatched to any gene: 5. CDR3 length equals 15 residues. This CDR3 reads CATSDAGQEPYEQYF. Here the CDR3 DNA reads TGTGCCACCAGTGATGCGGGACAGGAGCCCTACGAGCAGTACTTC.

This clonotype occurred many times. This rearrangement joins TRBV7-2 to TRBJ1-6; perhaps TRBD1 as D (5 bases). CDR1 is SGHTA, CDR2 FQGNSA, per germline. The CDR3 has 16 residues. V lost 2 bases, J lost 5 bases, and 13 bases lay in between. This CDR3 is CASSLRGSKNNSPLHF. CDR3 nucleotides: TGTGCCAGCAGCTTAAGGGGCAGCAAGAATAATTCACCCCTCCACTTT.

The rearrangement links TRBV7-8 to TRBJ1-5; a possible D gene is TRBD1 (5 bases). CDR1 SGHVS and CDR2 FQNEAQ come from the germline V gene. The CDR3 is 13 amino acids. Trimming took off 1 base at V and 6 bases at J, with 7 bases between the two ends. The CDR3 nucleotides read TGTGCCAGCAGCTTAGAGGGGTTTCAGCCCCAGCATTTT. Its protein product is CASSLEGFQPQHF.

This clonotype was detected many times. The rearrangement uses TRBV5-5 and TRBJ1-2; 9 nucleotides line up with TRBD1. V dropped 3 bases and J dropped 3; count of bases not matched to a gene: 12. Germline lookup yields CDR1 SGHKS and CDR2 YYEKEE (reference sequence). The CDR3 spans 17 residues. The CDR3 reads CASSSRILTGGDYGYTF. The CDR3 coding sequence is TGTGCCAGCAGCTCCCGAATACTGACAGGGGGTGACTATGGCTACACCTTC.

This clonotype occurred many times. The chain links TRBV6-1 to TRBJ2-3, with 14 bases matching TRBD2. V trimming: 5 bases; J trimming: 4 bases; junction bases outside the gene matches: 5. CDR3 length: 16 amino acids. In germline, CDR1 is MNHNS, CDR2 SASEGT. In DNA, the CDR3 is TGTGCCAGCAGTCGACTAGCGGGGGGGCACCCAGATACGCAGTATTTT. Translating gives CASSRLAGGHPDTQYF.

Ten or more counts support this clonotype. The V gene is TRBV7-2, the J gene TRBJ2-7, with D possibly being TRBD2 (6 bases). Germline V CDR1 and CDR2: SGHTA, FQGNSA. V was shortened by 0 bases and J by 1 base, with 10 bases between the two germline ends. This CDR3 has 15 amino acids. This CDR3 is CASSLAAGRSYEQYF. The DNA of the CDR3 is TGTGCCAGCAGCTTAGCCGCGGGACGGTCCTACGAGCAGTACTTC.